This passage covers 25 T cell receptor beta chains from one sample sequenced in a study of blood T cell repertoires in COVID-19. Profiling relied on immunoSEQ multiplex PCR, and the TCRdb table lists in-frame clones only, not all of them. The repertoire holds fewer than 300,000 clones, with more than 80% as singletons. Source material: PBMCs or T cells enriched from blood (not recorded which). The source of these receptors is a woman aged 25 to 39 who had recovered from COVID-19.

As regards this clone: The same CDR3 can be traced to other DNA sequences in this sample. V and J are TRBV19 and TRBJ2-3; D might be TRBD2 (5 bases). This CDR3 comprises 14 residues. V lost 2 bases and J lost 1, with 7 bases in between. CDR1 is LNHDA and CDR2 is SQIVND in the germline V gene (reference sequence). The CDR3 loop reads CASSITAGTDTQYF. CDR3 DNA sequence: TGTGCCAGTAGTATAACAGCGGGCACAGATACGCAGTATTTT.

This clone is a singleton in its sample. This CDR3 is CASSLLMTTYSNQPQHF. CDR3 coding DNA: TGTGCCAGCAGCTTATTGATGACAACCTATAGCAATCAGCCCCAGCATTTT. This chain links TRBV7-6 with TRBJ1-5, with no clear D. Trimming cost V 2 bases and J 0 bases, with 14 bases left between them. The germline CDR1 and CDR2 sequences are SGHVS and FNYEAQ. The CDR3 spans 17 residues.

This chain joins TRBV7-2 and TRBJ2-1; a possible D gene is TRBD2 (5 bases). The germline V gene encodes CDR1 SGHTA and CDR2 FQGNSA. The CDR3 has 13 amino acids. V gave up 1 base and J gave up 8 bases, with 9 bases separating them. The CDR3: CASSLEAGHEQFF. For the CDR3, the DNA is TGTGCCAGCAGCTTAGAGGCGGGTCATGAGCAGTTCTTC.

This chain joins TRBV7-9 and TRBJ2-1; a weak D match, TRBD1 (5 bases). V shed 3 bases and J shed 9 bases, with 15 bases lying between them. CDR1 and CDR2 (germline): SEHNR, FQNEAQ (reference sequence). CDR3 length: 14 residues. CDR3 region: CASSFSLRDSEQFF. The CDR3 bases are TGTGCCAGCAGCTTCAGTCTCAGGGATAGTGAGCAGTTCTTC.

This chain uses TRBV9 with TRBJ1-2; possibly TRBD1 for D (5 bases). Germline V gene lookup returns CDR1 SGDLS and CDR2 YYNGEE. CDR3 length: 13 amino acids. Trimming removed 0 bases at V and 7 bases at J, with 10 bases between. CDR3 region: CASSVDRTSGYTF. The CDR3 bases are TGTGCCAGCAGCGTAGACAGGACATCTGGCTACACCTTC.

Written as DNA, the CDR3 is TGTGCCAGCAGTGAAAAGACAGGGGAGTATCAGCCCCAGCATTTT. It yields the protein CASSEKTGEYQPQHF. J is TRBJ1-5 and V is TRBV2; the match to TRBD1 covers 8 bases. Germline CDR1 SNHLY, CDR2 FYNNEI. This CDR3 is built from 15 residues. The ends lost 2 bases at V and 5 bases at J; junction bases unmatched: 5.

The rearrangement links TRBV7-9 to TRBJ1-1, with D hard to call. The V end was cut by 1 base, the J end by 11 bases, with 11 bases between. CDR3 length: 12 residues. Germline V gene lookup returns CDR1 SEHNR and CDR2 FQNEAQ (reference sequence). In DNA form, the CDR3 reads TGTGCCAGCAGCTTAGAGGCCGGGAGGGCTTTCTTT. This encodes CASSLEAGRAFF. Together with reference TRBV7-9 and TRBJ1-1, the CDR3 gives the full variable domain: DTGVSQNPRHKITKRGQNVTFRCDPISEHNRLYWYRQTLGQGPEFLTYFQNEAQLEKSRLLSDRFSAERPKGSFSTLEIQRTEQGDSAMYLCASSLEAGRAFFGQGTRLTVV.

This clone has just one count. The chain joins TRBV7-2 to TRBJ2-2, with 9 bases identical to TRBD1. V was clipped by 6 bases and J by 6 bases; unmatched bases: 8. The CDR3 covers 15 residues. CDR1 SGHTA and CDR2 FQGNSA come from the germline V gene. Written as DNA, the CDR3 is TGTGCCAGCAGAAAGGGGGGACAGGGTGCCGGGGAGCTGTTTTTT. It specifies CASRKGGQGAGELFF. Full variable domain (outside the CDR3, taken from reference TRBV7-2 and TRBJ2-2): GAGVSQSPSNKVTEKGKDVELRCDPISGHTALYWYRQSLGQGLEFLIYFQGNSAPDKSGLPSDRFSAERTGGSVSTLTIQRTQQEDSAVYLCASRKGGQGAGELFFGEGSRLTVL.

This chain links TRBV4-3 with TRBJ2-1, with D tentatively TRBD2 (6 bases). Trimming pared 0 bases from V and 10 bases from J, leaving 10 bases between. The germline CDR1 and CDR2 sequences are LGHNA and YSLEER. The CDR3 length is 13 residues. CDR3 nucleotides: TGCGCCAGCAGCCAAGATCATGGGGGGGAGCAGTTCTTC. Its protein product is CASSQDHGGEQFF.

This clone showed up just a few times. This CDR3 reads CASSFGGASGSIEQYF. As DNA, the CDR3 is TGTGCCAGCAGCTTCGGAGGGGCTAGCGGGAGTATCGAGCAGTACTTC. The chain carries TRBV7-2 and TRBJ2-7; 10 bases map to TRBD2. CDR1 is SGHTA, CDR2 FQGNSA, per germline. The CDR3 spans 16 residues. V shed 3 bases and J 6 bases; nucleotides not matched to a gene: 11.

The chain is built from TRBV7-9 and TRBJ2-1, with D maybe TRBD2 (6 bases). The CDR3 loop spans 16 amino acids. The V gene's germline CDR1 is SEHNR and CDR2 FQNEAQ (reference sequence). Trimming pared 5 bases from V and 10 bases from J, leaving 24 bases between. CDR3 coding DNA: TGTGCCAGCAGCCCGCAATCGCGGGACTCTTTATTGGAGCAGTTCTTC. Translating it yields CASSPQSRDSLLEQFF. Full variable domain (remainder filled in from reference TRBV7-9 and TRBJ2-1): DTGVSQNPRHKITKRGQNVTFRCDPISEHNRLYWYRQTLGQGPEFLTYFQNEAQLEKSRLLSDRFSAERPKGSFSTLEIQRTEQGDSAMYLCASSPQSRDSLLEQFFGPGTRLTVL.

This clone occurred a few times. V gene TRBV28 combines with J gene TRBJ1-2; no definite D call. The CDR3 extends over 17 amino acids. Germline V gives CDR1 MDHEN, CDR2 SYDVKM. V lost 7 bases and J lost 4, with 25 bases in between. CDR3 residues: CASNSYIAEGRSYGYTF. CDR3 DNA: TGTGCCAGCAACTCATATATTGCGGAAGGAAGGAGCTATGGCTACACCTTC.

This chain joins TRBV5-5 and TRBJ2-2, with a tentative D call TRBD1 (5 bases). Germline V CDR1 and CDR2: SGHKS, YYEKEE (reference sequence). Trimming cost V 0 bases and J 6 bases, with 9 bases left between them. The CDR3 is 14 amino acids. CDR3 nucleotide sequence: TGTGCCAGCAGCTTGGCCCAGGGTTCCGGGGAGCTGTTTTTT. Its translation: CASSLAQGSGELFF.

The chain combines TRBV5-1 with TRBJ2-1; 9 positions match TRBD1. J lost 5 bases, V lost 4 bases, and 7 bases had no gene match. The germline V gene has CDR1 SGHRS and CDR2 YFSETQ. The CDR3 loop spans 15 amino acids. This chain's CDR3 is CASSPRQGGNNEQFF. For the CDR3, the DNA is TGCGCCAGCAGCCCCCGACAGGGGGGCAACAATGAGCAGTTCTTC.

The V and J genes are TRBV7-2 and TRBJ2-1; TRBD1 agrees at 10 bases. The CDR3 contains 14 residues. Germline V gene data show CDR1 as SGHTA and CDR2 as FQGNSA. Trimming at V came to 5 bases and at J to 7 bases, leaving 5 bases not matched to a gene. The CDR3 sequence: CASSPWDRGNEQFF. CDR3 DNA: TGTGCCAGCAGCCCTTGGGACAGGGGTAATGAGCAGTTCTTC.

The chain employs TRBV10-3 and TRBJ1-2; no clear D gene. V was clipped by 4 bases and J by 0 bases, with 9 bases between them. Germline lookup yields CDR1 ENHRY and CDR2 SYGVKD. The CDR3 totals 14 residues. Here the CDR3 reads CAISVDTANYGYTF. CDR3 in DNA: TGTGCCATCAGTGTTGACACCGCTAACTATGGCTACACCTTC.

V is TRBV9 and J is TRBJ2-1; D is perhaps TRBD2 (5 bases). This CDR3 is built from 17 residues. In germline, CDR1 is SGDLS, CDR2 YYNGEE. Trimming removed 3 bases at V and 0 bases at J, with 16 bases between. The CDR3 sequence: CASSAREPGNSYNEQFF. The CDR3 coding sequence is TGTGCCAGCAGCGCAAGGGAGCCGGGGAACTCCTACAATGAGCAGTTCTTC.

The chain recombines TRBV28 with TRBJ2-1; 10 nucleotides agree with TRBD2. In germline, CDR1 is MDHEN, CDR2 SYDVKM. The CDR3 extends over 15 amino acids. V lost 5 bases, J lost 6 bases, and 7 bases stayed unmatched. The CDR3 coding sequence is TGTGCCAGCAGTCCGGGGCTAGCGGGAGTCAATGAGCAGTTCTTC. This sequence encodes CASSPGLAGVNEQFF.

This rearrangement joins TRBV28 to TRBJ1-5, with D possibly TRBD1 on 5 matching bases. This CDR3 contains 14 residues. In germline, CDR1 is MDHEN, CDR2 SYDVKM. Trimming cost V 5 bases and J 6 bases, with 14 bases left between them. CDR3 sequence (DNA): TGTGCCAGCAGTAGCTCACGACAGTTTCAGCCCCAGCATTTT. Its translation is CASSSSRQFQPQHF.

V is TRBV5-1 and J is TRBJ2-7; TRBD1 agrees at 9 bases. The CDR3 runs to 15 residues. Unmatched junction bases numbered 4, after V lost 0 bases and J lost 3 bases. Looked up from germline, CDR1 is SGHRS and CDR2 is YFSETQ. In nucleotides, the CDR3 is TGCGCCAGCAGCTTGGGTGGGACAGGGATCTACGAGCAGTACTTC. This encodes CASSLGGTGIYEQYF.

This clone was recorded only once. The gene calls are TRBV25-1 and TRBJ2-7; tentative D call: TRBD1 (5 bases). This CDR3 contains 14 residues. CDR1 and CDR2 (germline): MGHDK, SYGVNS. V lost 4 bases, J lost 4 bases, and 14 bases lay in between. CDR3 amino acids: CASSAPGYGYEQYF. The CDR3 DNA reads TGTGCCAGCAGTGCCCCAGGGTACGGGTACGAGCAGTACTTC.

The V gene is TRBV9, the J gene TRBJ1-3; a weak D match, TRBD1 (5 bases). The CDR3 length is 16 residues. The germline V gene encodes CDR1 SGDLS and CDR2 YYNGEE. V lost 0 bases and J 2 bases, leaving 12 bases between the germline ends. CDR3 nucleotides: TGTGCCAGCAGCGTAGTGTCAGGGTTAACTGGAAACACCATATATTTT. Its protein product is CASSVVSGLTGNTIYF.

The chain is built from TRBV6-2 or TRBV6-3 and TRBJ2-7, with 7 nucleotides matching TRBD2. Unmatched junction bases numbered 4, after V lost 5 bases and J lost 0 bases. Germline V gene lookup returns CDR1 MNHEY and CDR2 SVGEGT. The CDR3 has 14 residues. As DNA, the CDR3 is TGTGCCAGCAGTAAGCTAGCGGACTCCTACGAGCAGTACTTC. Amino acids: CASSKLADSYEQYF.

This rearrangement joins TRBV28 to TRBJ1-4; D possibly corresponds to TRBD1 (5 bases). The CDR3 totals 17 residues. V lost 8 bases and J lost 8, with 27 bases in between. The germline V gene encodes CDR1 MDHEN and CDR2 SYDVKM. The CDR3 DNA is TGTGCCAGCGCTAAGGGTGGCCGGGGACTCAAGGTGGAAAAACTGTTTTTT. Translated, it gives CASAKGGRGLKVEKLFF. The full variable domain, rest sourced from reference TRBV28 and TRBJ1-4, is DVKVTQSSRYLVKRTGEKVFLECVQDMDHENMFWYRQDPGLGLRLIYFSYDVKMKEKGDIPEGYSVSREKKERFSLILESASTNQTSMYLCASAKGGRGLKVEKLFFGSGTQLSVL.

This chain connects TRBV5-6 to TRBJ1-3; D is ambiguous. The CDR3 covers 15 residues. V was shortened by 0 bases and J by 4 bases, with 11 bases between the two germline ends. Germline V gene lookup returns CDR1 SGHDT and CDR2 YYEEEE. The CDR3: CASSLVAGSGNTIYF. Written as DNA, the CDR3 is TGTGCCAGCAGCTTGGTAGCGGGGTCGGGAAACACCATATATTTT.